These 26 T cell receptor beta chains were all obtained from the same sample, sequenced in a study of T cells after yellow fever vaccination. TCRdb re-analysed the 5' RACE reads in MiXCR, keeping a single row per CDR3 protein. The sample has 200,000 to 300,000 distinct CDR3 sequences, 10% to 15% seen once; the top ten hold 0.4% to 0.55%. Sequenced material: CD4+ T cells sorted from PBMCs, taken 45 days after the yellow fever booster vaccination. The receptors come from a man aged 30 to 45 who received the YFV17D yellow fever vaccine.

This clonotype was seen only a few times. The chain recombines TRBV5-1 with TRBJ2-7; D call uncertain. In germline, CDR1 is SGHRS, CDR2 YFSETQ. V lost 2 bases to trimming and J lost 5 bases, with 11 bases between them. The CDR3 covers 13 residues. As DNA, the CDR3 is TGCGCCAGCAGCTTCACCCAGGCCCACGAGCAGTACTTC. This encodes CASSFTQAHEQYF.

The V gene is TRBV28, the J gene TRBJ2-1; 8 bases are a match to TRBD2. The trim removed 9 bases at V and 7 bases at J, leaving 11 bases unmatched. Germline loops: CDR1 MDHEN, CDR2 SYDVKM. This CDR3 has 14 residues. The CDR3: CASGGTSKLNEQFF. The CDR3 region has the DNA TGTGCCAGTGGGGGGACTAGTAAATTAAATGAGCAGTTCTTC.

The chain joins TRBV6-6 to TRBJ1-4; D might be TRBD1 (5 bases). This CDR3 comprises 13 residues. Germline assignment: CDR1 MNHNY and CDR2 SVGAGI (reference sequence). Trimming shortened V by 6 bases and J by 5 bases, and 10 bases separated the two germline ends. In DNA form, the CDR3 reads TGTGCCAGCAGCGACAGTGGGAATGAAAAACTGTTTTTT. Protein: CASSDSGNEKLFF.

The J gene is TRBJ2-1, the V gene TRBV5-1; TRBD1 is a possible D gene (6 bases). V was cut by 5 bases and J by 4 bases, with 19 bases left in between. Germline lookup yields CDR1 SGHRS and CDR2 YFSETQ. The CDR3 is 16 residues long. In DNA form, the CDR3 reads TGCGCCAGCAGGGCCAGGGGTGGAGAAGGTTACAATGAGCAGTTCTTC. Its translation is CASRARGGEGYNEQFF.

This rearrangement joins TRBV5-1 to TRBJ2-3, with D unresolved. Trimming took 7 bases from V and 2 from J, leaving 17 bases between them. The CDR3 has 15 amino acids. From germline, CDR1 is SGHRS and CDR2 YFSETQ. CDR3 nucleotide sequence: TGCGCCAGCGCTCGGTCAACTGGCCCCACAGATACGCAGTATTTT. This sequence encodes CASARSTGPTDTQYF.

CDR3 nucleotides: TGTGCCAGCAGCTTGGCAGGGCATTACGAGCAGTACTTC. Its protein product is CASSLAGHYEQYF. This rearrangement joins TRBV5-5 to TRBJ2-7; TRBD1 is a possible D gene (5 bases). The CDR3 runs 13 residues. Trimming removed 0 bases from V and 4 bases from J, with 8 bases in between. Germline assignment: CDR1 SGHKS and CDR2 YYEKEE (reference sequence).

This clonotype was seen more than once but under ten times. The gene calls are TRBV5-1 and TRBJ2-1; D gene uncertain. Trimming cost V 4 bases and J 8 bases, with 13 bases left between them. Germline-derived CDR1 and CDR2 are SGHRS and YFSETQ. This CDR3 is 13 amino acids long. CDR3 sequence reads: CASSTRPSDEQFF. In DNA form, the CDR3 reads TGCGCCAGCAGCACGCGACCGTCCGATGAGCAGTTCTTC.

The V and J genes are TRBV6-1 and TRBJ2-7, with 9 nucleotides matching TRBD2. The CDR3 runs to 16 residues. Trimming took 5 bases from V and 2 from J; bases not matched to a gene: 10. The germline V gene has CDR1 MNHNS and CDR2 SASEGT. The CDR3 loop reads CASSLRLAESPYEQYF. Here the CDR3 DNA reads TGTGCCAGCAGTCTGAGACTAGCGGAAAGCCCCTACGAGCAGTACTTC.

This clonotype was counted only a few times. The chain employs TRBV29-1 and TRBJ1-1, with D tentatively TRBD1 (6 bases). Trimming took off 7 bases at V and 0 bases at J, with 15 bases between the two ends. In germline, CDR1 is SQVTM, CDR2 ANQGSEA. The CDR3 extends over 14 amino acids. The CDR3, as DNA: TGCAGCGGCGGGACACACGCCATGAACACTGAAGCTTTCTTT. Translation: CSGGTHAMNTEAFF. Using reference TRBV29-1 and TRBJ1-1 for the parts outside the CDR3, the full variable domain is SAVISQKPSRDICQRGTSLTIQCQVDSQVTMMFWYRQQPGQSLTLIATANQGSEATYESGFVIDKFPISRPNLTFSTLTVSNMSPEDSSIYLCSGGTHAMNTEAFFGQGTRLTVV.

This chain connects TRBV18 to TRBJ2-7; TRBD2 is a possible D gene (5 bases). Germline CDR1 is KGHSH and CDR2 is LQKENI. V lost 1 base to trimming and J lost 0 bases, with 7 bases between them. The CDR3 is made up of 14 amino acids. The CDR3 region has the DNA TGTGCCAGCTCACCACTCCGGGACTCCTACGAGCAGTACTTC. Translated: CASSPLRDSYEQYF.

The table lists this clonotype with a few counts. The genes are TRBV5-1 and TRBJ2-5; 10 bases fit TRBD2. Losses at the gene ends were 7 bases for V and 3 bases for J; bases not matched to a gene: 15. The germline CDR1 and CDR2 sequences are SGHRS and YFSETQ. CDR3 length: 17 residues. The DNA for the CDR3 is TGCGCCAGCCGTCAGGCAGCACTAGCGGGACTAAAAGAGACCCAGTACTTC. Amino acids: CASRQAALAGLKETQYF.

A few counts support this clonotype. The chain joins TRBV6-2 or TRBV6-3 to TRBJ2-7, with a tentative D call TRBD2 (6 bases). The V gene lost 6 bases and the J gene lost 1 base, with 10 bases spanning the gap. CDR3 length: 13 amino acids. Germline values: CDR1 MNHEY, CDR2 SVGEGT. CDR3 sequence: CASRKTSSYEQYF. The CDR3 coding sequence is TGTGCCAGCAGAAAGACTAGTTCCTACGAGCAGTACTTC.

This clonotype has more than one count but fewer than ten. The chain is built from TRBV5-1 and TRBJ2-3; 11 nucleotides align to TRBD2. The ends lost 3 bases at V and 4 bases at J; junction bases unmatched: 10. The germline gives CDR1 SGHRS, CDR2 YFSETQ. This CDR3 has 17 residues. The CDR3 nucleotides are TGCGCCAGCAGCTACGAAATGACTAGCGGGACTGCAGATACGCAGTATTTT. Its protein product is CASSYEMTSGTADTQYF.

This clonotype was found a few times. The chain is built from TRBV7-9 and TRBJ2-5; D remains ambiguous. The germline gives CDR1 SEHNR, CDR2 FQNEAQ (reference sequence). Trimming cost V 2 bases and J 5 bases, with 9 bases left between them. CDR3 length: 13 amino acids. The DNA of the CDR3 is TGTGCCAGCAGCTTACTTGGGCGGGAGACCCAGTACTTC. Protein product: CASSLLGRETQYF.

The CDR3 spells CASSLMGDRTDTQYF. The CDR3 region has the DNA TGCGCCAGCAGCTTGATGGGAGACCGCACAGATACGCAGTATTTT. The chain has TRBV5-1 and TRBJ2-3, with D possibly being TRBD2 (5 bases). Between the trimmed V and J ends, which lost 1 base and 1 base, there was a span of 10 bases. Germline V gene sequence: CDR1 SGHRS, CDR2 YFSETQ. CDR3 length: 15 residues. The variable domain in full, completed from reference TRBV5-1 and TRBJ2-3, reads KAGVTQTPRYLIKTRGQQVTLSCSPISGHRSVSWYQQTPGQGLQFLFEYFSETQRNKGNFPGRFSGRQFSNSRSEMNVSTLELGDSALYLCASSLMGDRTDTQYFGPGTRLTVL.

This clonotype was seen only a few times. The V gene is TRBV3-1, the J gene TRBJ1-1, with 7 positions matching TRBD1. V lost 1 base and J lost 10; bases outside the gene matches: 6. Per germline, CDR1 LGHDT and CDR2 YNNKEL (reference sequence). The CDR3 extends over 13 amino acids. The CDR3: CASSQGTGGRAFF. DNA for the CDR3: TGTGCCAGCAGCCAAGGGACAGGAGGGAGAGCTTTCTTT.

This clonotype was observed a handful of times. The genes are TRBV12-3 or TRBV12-4 and TRBJ2-4; 8 bases agree with TRBD1. This CDR3 has 13 residues. Trimming cost V 3 bases and J 8 bases; bases outside gene matches: 3. CDR3 nucleotide sequence: TGTGCCAGCAGTTTTCAGGGGGCCCACATTCAGTACTTC. It codes for CASSFQGAHIQYF.

This clonotype has ten or more counts. The chain recombines TRBV29-1 with TRBJ2-1, with TRBD1 matching 7 bases. This CDR3 contains 15 residues. V dropped 1 base and J dropped 4; count of bases not matched to a gene: 7. The germline V gene encodes CDR1 SQVTM and CDR2 ANQGSEA. This CDR3 reads CSVEGTGVIYNEQFF. The CDR3 DNA is TGCAGCGTTGAAGGGACAGGCGTAATTTACAATGAGCAGTTCTTC.

The chain is built from TRBV9 and TRBJ2-7; TRBD1 matches 7 bases. Germline-derived CDR1 and CDR2 are SGDLS and YYNGEE. V shed 1 base and J 0 bases; nucleotides not matched to a gene: 7. This CDR3 has 16 residues. The CDR3 spells CASSVSAGGNSYEQYF. CDR3 nucleotides: TGTGCCAGCAGCGTATCTGCAGGGGGTAACTCCTACGAGCAGTACTTC.

V usage is TRBV7-2 and J usage is TRBJ2-3; possibly TRBD1 for D (6 bases). This CDR3 comprises 15 residues. The V gene's germline CDR1 is SGHTA and CDR2 FQGNSA. Trimming removed 1 base from V and 4 bases from J, with 12 bases in between. The CDR3 DNA reads TGTGCCAGCAGCTTAGTTGAACAGGGCGCAGATACGCAGTATTTT. Translating it yields CASSLVEQGADTQYF.

V usage is TRBV7-2 and J usage is TRBJ1-5; D is ambiguous. The V end lost 4 bases, the J end lost 4 bases, and 11 bases lay between the germline ends. The CDR3 spans 14 residues. Germline loops: CDR1 SGHTA, CDR2 FQGNSA. Here the CDR3 reads CASSSLNLNQPQHF. CDR3 DNA: TGTGCCAGCAGCTCGCTAAACTTGAATCAGCCCCAGCATTTT.

This clonotype was seen a handful of times. The chain is built from TRBV12-3 or TRBV12-4 and TRBJ1-5; 7 bases match TRBD1. This CDR3 is 13 amino acids long. Trimming cost V 7 bases and J 3 bases; bases outside gene matches: 3. CDR3 in DNA: TGTGCCAGCACCGGGACAGTCAATCAGCCCCAGCATTTT. This translates into CASTGTVNQPQHF.

This clonotype was observed a handful of times. V usage is TRBV20-1 and J usage is TRBJ2-3; D is unclear. Germline assignment: CDR1 DFQATT and CDR2 SNEGSKA (reference sequence). CDR3 length: 14 amino acids. Deletions cut 0 bases from V and 5 bases from J, with 12 bases between. CDR3 DNA sequence: TGCAGTGCTAGAGATCTAGACCGAAGAGATACGCAGTATTTT. This gives the protein CSARDLDRRDTQYF.

This clonotype has more than one count but fewer than ten. This sequence joins TRBV25-1 and TRBJ2-7; unclear D gene. V was shortened by 6 bases and J by 7 bases, with 13 bases between the two germline ends. The CDR3 spans 12 residues. Germline loops: CDR1 MGHDK, CDR2 SYGVNS. CDR3 residues: CASRGPSREQYF. Written as DNA, the CDR3 is TGTGCCAGCAGAGGGCCGTCTCGGGAGCAGTACTTC.

The sample holds a few counts of this clonotype. The chain uses TRBV5-5 and TRBJ2-3; D is possibly TRBD1 (5 bases). The V and J ends lost 3 bases and 0 bases respectively, with 14 bases between them. This CDR3 region has 16 residues. In germline, CDR1 is SGHKS, CDR2 YYEKEE (reference sequence). CDR3: CASSWGKSVSTDTQYF. CDR3 nucleotides: TGTGCCAGCAGCTGGGGCAAGTCAGTGAGCACAGATACGCAGTATTTT.

This clonotype showed up just a few times. The rearrangement joins TRBV28 to TRBJ2-5, with 10 bases matching TRBD2. CDR3 size: 18 residues. Germline CDR1 is MDHEN and CDR2 is SYDVKM. V was pared by 2 bases and J by 4 bases, with 13 bases of the junction left unmatched. CDR3 bases: TGTGCCAGCAGTTTAAGCACTGTGTCTAGCGGGAGTCGAGAGACCCAGTACTTC. It encodes CASSLSTVSSGSRETQYF.